This is a list of T cell receptor beta chains from one sample in a study of response to subunit inactivated influenza vaccine. TCRdb recomputed calls from the RT-PCR reads with MiXCR, one row per CDR3 protein. The sample lists around 520,000 distinct CDR3 sequences, less than 30% occurring once. The sequencing here drew on CD4+ T cells sorted from PBMCs, taken about 5 days after vaccination. The receptor set was obtained from a man between 50 and 59 years old who received an inactivated influenza vaccine. Each CDR3 is given with its conserved first and last residue. D genes are given only for firm matches. Size tells how often a clone was seen (once, few, many) or the class of an expanded clone, and some rows leave it out.

J | V | D | size | DNA | CDR3
TRBJ2-5 | TRBV20-1 | NA | NA | TGCAGTGCTAGAGAAGGGTGGTTCCAGGAAGAGACCCAGTACTTC | CSAREGWFQEETQYF
TRBJ2-1 | TRBV6-1 | NA | few | TGTGCCAGCAGTGAAGAGGTCCCCCAGGAGCAGTTCTTC | CASSEEVPQEQFF
TRBJ2-7 | TRBV7-9 | TRBD1 | NA | TGTGCCAGCAGCTTAGTATACAGGGGTACCTACGAGCAGTACTTC | CASSLVYRGTYEQYF
TRBJ2-5 | TRBV2 | TRBD1 | NA | TGTGCCAGCAGTACCGGGACAGACCCTTCTGAGACCCAGTACTTC | CASSTGTDPSETQYF
TRBJ2-2 | TRBV20-1 | NA | NA | TGCAGTGCTATCCGGAACGGGGGCCTTAACACCGGGGAGCTGTTTTTT | CSAIRNGGLNTGELFF
TRBJ2-1 | TRBV4-3 | NA | NA | TGCGCCAGCAGCCAAGAGCCCAACGGAAATACCTACAATGAGCAGTTCTTC | CASSQEPNGNTYNEQFF
TRBJ2-2 | TRBV5-1 | NA | NA | TGCGCCAGCAGCTTCGCCGGGACGAACACCGGGGAGCTGTTTTTT | CASSFAGTNTGELFF
TRBJ2-5 | TRBV7-8 | NA | few | TGTGCCAGCAGCTTAGCCAGGGTTACGGAGACCCAGTACTTC | CASSLARVTETQYF
TRBJ2-7 | TRBV7-2 | TRBD2 | NA | TGTGCCAGCAGCTTAGGTCCCGCGGGGGGGCTCGAGCAGTACTTC | CASSLGPAGGLEQYF
TRBJ1-1 | TRBV20-1 | TRBD1 | few | TGCAGTGCTGGGGGACAGCGAAACACTGAAGCTTTCTTT | CSAGGQRNTEAFF
TRBJ2-1 | TRBV6-5 | TRBD2 | NA | TGTGCCAGCAGTTACTCGAGGTCGGCGGGAGCGGACTACAATGAGCAGTTCTTC | CASSYSRSAGADYNEQFF
TRBJ2-5 | TRBV10-3 | TRBD1 | few | TGTGCCACCACAGGGGCACAGGAGACCCAGTACTTC | CATTGAQETQYF
TRBJ1-2 | TRBV7-9 | TRBD1 | few | TGTGCCAGCAGCAGTAACAGGGGTGGCTACACCTTC | CASSSNRGGYTF
TRBJ2-5 | TRBV4-3 | NA | NA | TGCGCCAGCAGCCAAGACAACGGGGAGACCCAGTACTTC | CASSQDNGETQYF
TRBJ1-4 | TRBV12-3/TRBV12-4 | NA | few | TGTGCCAGCAGTATTTACCGGGGGACTAATGAAAAACTGTTTTTT | CASSIYRGTNEKLFF
TRBJ2-5 | TRBV18 | NA | NA | TGTGCCAGCTCACGAGGGTTTCAAGAGACCCAGTACTTC | CASSRGFQETQYF
TRBJ2-5 | TRBV6-5 | TRBD2 | NA | TGTGCCAGCAGTTCCACGGGGACTAGGAGGTCCCAGTACTTC | CASSSTGTRRSQYF
TRBJ2-1 | TRBV7-9 | TRBD2 | few | TGTGCCAGCAGCACCAGCGGGAGGGGTTCCTACAATGAGCAGTTCTTC | CASSTSGRGSYNEQFF
TRBJ2-7 | TRBV5-1 | TRBD2 | few | TGCGCCAGCAGCTTGGTGGCTAGCGGACAAGACGTCTACGAGCAGTACTTC | CASSLVASGQDVYEQYF
TRBJ2-1 | TRBV12-3/TRBV12-4 | TRBD2 | few | TGTGCCAGCAGTCCACGACTAGCGGGGCGATACAATGAGCAGTTCTTC | CASSPRLAGRYNEQFF
TRBJ2-7 | TRBV7-2 | NA | NA | TGTGCCAGCAGCTTAGGACGACAGTCCTTTTACGAGCAGTACTTC | CASSLGRQSFYEQYF
TRBJ2-3 | TRBV4-3 | NA | NA | TGCGCCAGCAGCCAAGGACAGAATACGCAGTATTTT | CASSQGQNTQYF
TRBJ1-5 | TRBV12-3/TRBV12-4 | TRBD1 | few | TGTGCCAGCAGTACACAGGGGAGCAATCAGCCCCAGCATTTT | CASSTQGSNQPQHF
TRBJ1-2 | TRBV28 | NA | few | TGTGCCAGCTCGGACAGTATATCCTATGGCTACACCTTC | CASSDSISYGYTF
TRBJ2-3 | TRBV12-3/TRBV12-4 | NA | NA | TGTGCCAGCAGTTTAGGATTCCCAGGGGCAGATACGCAGTATTTT | CASSLGFPGADTQYF
TRBJ2-5 | TRBV15 | TRBD2 | many | TGTGCCACCAGTGGGAGGGGAGGATCGGAGACCCAGTACTTC | CATSGRGGSETQYF
TRBJ2-2 | TRBV15 | NA | NA | TGTGCCACCAGCAGAGGAGGGACTCGGCCCGGGGAGCTGTTTTTT | CATSRGGTRPGELFF
TRBJ1-1 | TRBV6-2/TRBV6-3 | NA | few | TGTGCCACCGCCGGACACTTGAACACTGAAGCTTTCTTT | CATAGHLNTEAFF
TRBJ2-2 | TRBV7-8 | TRBD2 | NA | TGTGCCAGCAGCCCTTTAGGGCTAGCGGACGGGGAGCTGTTTTTT | CASSPLGLADGELFF
TRBJ2-7 | TRBV28 | TRBD1 | few | TGTGCCAGCAGTTTATATGGGACAGGGGCTAACGAGCAGTACTTC | CASSLYGTGANEQYF
TRBJ2-7 | TRBV7-2 | TRBD2 | few | TGTGCCAGCAGCTTAGCAAGGGAGGGCACCTACGAGCAGTACTTC | CASSLAREGTYEQYF
TRBJ2-3 | TRBV7-2 | NA | NA | TGTGCCAGCAGCTTTAAGGCCCTTCCAGGCACAGATACGCAGTATTTT | CASSFKALPGTDTQYF
TRBJ2-1 | TRBV4-2 | TRBD2 | NA | TGTGCCAGCAGCCCATCCGGGACTAGCCTCTCAAATGAGCAGTTCTTC | CASSPSGTSLSNEQFF
TRBJ2-7 | TRBV15 | NA | NA | TGTGCCACCAGCTCCCCCTCCGGGACCGACTACGAGCAGTACTTC | CATSSPSGTDYEQYF
TRBJ2-4 | TRBV28 | TRBD1 | NA | TGTGCCAGCAGTTTATGGAAGGGGGCTGGCAAAAACATTCAGTACTTC | CASSLWKGAGKNIQYF
TRBJ2-7 | TRBV7-9 | TRBD2 | many | TGTGCCAGCAGTTTATCGGGGGGAGAGCAGTACTTC | CASSLSGGEQYF
TRBJ1-2 | TRBV7-2 | NA | NA | TGTGCCAGCAGGGAGGGGATCTATGGCTACACCTTC | CASREGIYGYTF
TRBJ1-5 | TRBV9 | TRBD1 | few | TGTGCCAGCAGCGTGGGACAGGGAGATCAGCCCCAGCATTTT | CASSVGQGDQPQHF
TRBJ1-1 | TRBV29-1 | TRBD1 | NA | TGCAGCGTTGAAGAGGGGAACAGGGGGCGGACTGAAGCTTTCTTT | CSVEEGNRGRTEAFF
TRBJ2-5 | TRBV15 | NA | NA | TGTGCCACCAGCAGTGCCGGGACCCCGCACTTC | CATSSAGTPHF
TRBJ1-5 | TRBV27 | TRBD1 | NA | TGTGCCAGCAGTGCCGGGACAGGTCCGGGCAATCAGCCCCAGCATTTT | CASSAGTGPGNQPQHF
TRBJ1-1 | TRBV7-9 | NA | few | TGTGCCAGCAGCTTTATTGCCTGGAACACTGAAGCTTTCTTT | CASSFIAWNTEAFF
TRBJ2-5 | TRBV7-9 | NA | few | TGTGCCAGCAGCCCCGGGGCTCACCAAGAGACCCAGTACTTC | CASSPGAHQETQYF